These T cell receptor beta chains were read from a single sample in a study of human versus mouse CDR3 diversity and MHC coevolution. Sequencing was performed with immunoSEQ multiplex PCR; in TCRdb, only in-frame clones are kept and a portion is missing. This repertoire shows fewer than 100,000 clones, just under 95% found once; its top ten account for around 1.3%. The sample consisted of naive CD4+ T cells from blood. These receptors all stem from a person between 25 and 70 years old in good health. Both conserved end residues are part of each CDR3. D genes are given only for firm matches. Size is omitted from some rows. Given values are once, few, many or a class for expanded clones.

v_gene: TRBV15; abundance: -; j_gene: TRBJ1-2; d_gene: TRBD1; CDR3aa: CATSREIQGVYGYTF; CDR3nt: TGTGCCACCAGCAGAGAAATACAGGGGGTCTATGGCTACACCTTC
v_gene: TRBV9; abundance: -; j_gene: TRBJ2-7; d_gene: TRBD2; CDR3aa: CASSVDGLATYEQYF; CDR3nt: TGTGCCAGCAGCGTAGATGGACTAGCGACGTACGAGCAGTACTTC
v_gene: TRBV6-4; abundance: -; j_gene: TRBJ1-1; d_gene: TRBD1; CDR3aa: CASSANNRGEAFF; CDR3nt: TGTGCCAGCAGTGCCAATAACAGGGGAGAAGCTTTCTTT
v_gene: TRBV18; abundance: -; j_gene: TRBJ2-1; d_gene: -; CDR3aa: CASSPPSRDEQFF; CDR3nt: TGTGCCAGCTCACCGCCCTCTAGAGATGAGCAGTTCTTC
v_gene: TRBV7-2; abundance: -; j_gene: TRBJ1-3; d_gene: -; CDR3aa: CASSLQGTRNSGNTIYF; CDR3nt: TGTGCCAGCAGTCTTCAGGGGACCAGAAACTCTGGAAACACCATATATTTT
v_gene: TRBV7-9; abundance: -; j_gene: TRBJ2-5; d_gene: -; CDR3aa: CASSRLRETQYF; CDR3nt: TGTGCCAGCAGCCGACTACGGGAGACCCAGTACTTC
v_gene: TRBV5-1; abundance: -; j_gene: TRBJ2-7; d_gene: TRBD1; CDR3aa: CASARGRGTGSEGYEQYF; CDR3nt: TGCGCCAGCGCCCGGGGGCGAGGGACAGGGTCAGAGGGCTACGAGCAGTACTTC
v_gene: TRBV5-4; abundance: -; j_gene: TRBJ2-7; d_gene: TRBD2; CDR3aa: CASSRGLAGTYEQYF; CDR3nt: TGTGCCAGCAGCCGAGGACTAGCGGGAACATACGAGCAGTACTTC
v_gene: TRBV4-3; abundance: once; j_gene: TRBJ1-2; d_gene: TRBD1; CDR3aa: CASSQGQGAYGYTF; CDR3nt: TGCGCCAGCAGCCAAGGCCAGGGGGCTTATGGCTACACCTTC
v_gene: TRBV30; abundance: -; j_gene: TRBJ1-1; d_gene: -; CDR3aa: CALRLRGENTEAFF; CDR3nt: TGTGCCCTTAGGCTCCGGGGGGAGAACACTGAAGCTTTCTTT
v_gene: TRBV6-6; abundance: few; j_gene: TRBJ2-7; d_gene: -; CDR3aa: CASRGPGEQYF; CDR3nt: TGTGCCAGCAGGGGCCCGGGGGAGCAGTACTTC